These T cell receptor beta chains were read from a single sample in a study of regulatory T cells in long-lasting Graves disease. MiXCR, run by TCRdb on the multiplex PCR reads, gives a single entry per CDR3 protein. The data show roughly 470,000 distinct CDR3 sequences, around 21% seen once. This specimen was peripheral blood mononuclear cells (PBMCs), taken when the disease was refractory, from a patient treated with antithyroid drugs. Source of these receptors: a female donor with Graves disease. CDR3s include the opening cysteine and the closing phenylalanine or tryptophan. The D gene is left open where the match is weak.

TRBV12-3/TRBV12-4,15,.,CASSLFGPRTYEQYF
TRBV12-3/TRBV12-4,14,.,CASSFGGTNYGYTF
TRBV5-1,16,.,CASSLDSQKMNTEAFF
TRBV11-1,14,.,CASSAAVREETQYF
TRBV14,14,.,CASSPLDQNEKLFF
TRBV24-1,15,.,CATRPTGTNTGELFF
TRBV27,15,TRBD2,CASSLAGEAYNEQFF
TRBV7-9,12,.,CASSYLTGEQYF
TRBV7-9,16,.,CASIPTGDTLSWGYTF
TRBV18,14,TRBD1,CASSPRDRADIQYF
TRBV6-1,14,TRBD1,CASSPGGLNEKLFF
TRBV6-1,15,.,CASRLPGHSNYGYTF
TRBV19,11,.,CASMYGDEQYF
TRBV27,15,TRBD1,CASTTDGTGAGELFF
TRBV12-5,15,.,CASGLKGKRGHEQYF
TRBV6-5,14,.,CASSSLPLNTEAFF
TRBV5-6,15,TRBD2,CASSFRTSGSYEQCF
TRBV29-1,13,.,CSVEKGRNTEAFF